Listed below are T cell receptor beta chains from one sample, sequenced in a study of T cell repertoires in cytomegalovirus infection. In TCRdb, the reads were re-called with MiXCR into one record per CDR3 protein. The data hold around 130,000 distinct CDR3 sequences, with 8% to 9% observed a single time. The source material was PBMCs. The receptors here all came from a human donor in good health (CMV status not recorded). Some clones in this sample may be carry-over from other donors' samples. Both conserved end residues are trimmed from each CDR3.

CDR3aa: ASSLLAGDEQY
j_gene: TRBJ2-7
v_gene: TRBV7-9

CDR3aa: ASSSLAGFYNEQF
j_gene: TRBJ2-1
v_gene: TRBV7-2

CDR3aa: ASSVGRGAYGYT
j_gene: TRBJ1-2
v_gene: TRBV9

CDR3aa: SVEFGTGPYEQY
j_gene: TRBJ2-7
v_gene: TRBV29-1

CDR3aa: ASRRGQARSGANVLT
j_gene: TRBJ2-6
v_gene: TRBV12-3/TRBV12-4

CDR3aa: ASSFLYNSPLH
j_gene: TRBJ1-6
v_gene: TRBV28

CDR3aa: SAPGGLMNSNQPQH
j_gene: TRBJ1-5
v_gene: TRBV20-1

CDR3aa: SVESGGTEAF
j_gene: TRBJ1-1
v_gene: TRBV29-1

CDR3aa: ASSISAGDSNQPQH
j_gene: TRBJ1-5
v_gene: TRBV7-2

CDR3aa: AISDSGGNQPQH
j_gene: TRBJ1-5
v_gene: TRBV10-3